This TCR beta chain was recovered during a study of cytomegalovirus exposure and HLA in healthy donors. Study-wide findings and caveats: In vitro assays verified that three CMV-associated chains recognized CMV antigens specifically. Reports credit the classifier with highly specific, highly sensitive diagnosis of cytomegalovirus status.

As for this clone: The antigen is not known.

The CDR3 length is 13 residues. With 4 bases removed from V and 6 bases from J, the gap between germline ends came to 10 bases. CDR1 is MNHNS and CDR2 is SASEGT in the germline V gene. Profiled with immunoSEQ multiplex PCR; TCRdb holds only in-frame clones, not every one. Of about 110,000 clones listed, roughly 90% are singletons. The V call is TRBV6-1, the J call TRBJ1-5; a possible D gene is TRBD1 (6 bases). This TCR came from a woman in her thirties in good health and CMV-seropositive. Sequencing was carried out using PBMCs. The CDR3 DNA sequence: TGTGCCAGCAGTGGGCAGGGGAGTCAGCCCCAGCATTTT. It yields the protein CASSGQGSQPQHF.